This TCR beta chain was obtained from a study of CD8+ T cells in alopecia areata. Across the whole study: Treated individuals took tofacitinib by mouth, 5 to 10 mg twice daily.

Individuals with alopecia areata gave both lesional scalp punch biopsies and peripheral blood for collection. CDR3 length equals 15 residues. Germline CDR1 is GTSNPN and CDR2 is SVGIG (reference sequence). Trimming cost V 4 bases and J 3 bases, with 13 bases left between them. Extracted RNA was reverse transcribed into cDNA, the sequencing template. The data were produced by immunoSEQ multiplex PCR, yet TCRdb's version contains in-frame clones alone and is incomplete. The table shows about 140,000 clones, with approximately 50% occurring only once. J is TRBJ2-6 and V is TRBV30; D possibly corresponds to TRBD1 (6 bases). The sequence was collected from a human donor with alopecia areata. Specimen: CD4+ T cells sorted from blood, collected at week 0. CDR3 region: CAWTFNRVGANVLTF. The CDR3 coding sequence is TGTGCCTGGACATTCAACAGGGTTGGGGCCAACGTCCTGACTTTC.